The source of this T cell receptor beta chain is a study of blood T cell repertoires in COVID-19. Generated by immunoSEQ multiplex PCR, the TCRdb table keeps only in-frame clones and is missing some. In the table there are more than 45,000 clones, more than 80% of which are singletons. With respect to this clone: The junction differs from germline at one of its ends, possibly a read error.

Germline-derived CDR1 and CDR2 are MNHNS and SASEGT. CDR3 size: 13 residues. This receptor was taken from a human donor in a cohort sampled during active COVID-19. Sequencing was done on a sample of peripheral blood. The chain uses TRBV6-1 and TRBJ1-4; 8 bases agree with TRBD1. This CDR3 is CASGDRGNEKLFF. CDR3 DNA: TGTGCCAGCGGTGACAGGGGAAATGAAAAACTGTTTTTT.